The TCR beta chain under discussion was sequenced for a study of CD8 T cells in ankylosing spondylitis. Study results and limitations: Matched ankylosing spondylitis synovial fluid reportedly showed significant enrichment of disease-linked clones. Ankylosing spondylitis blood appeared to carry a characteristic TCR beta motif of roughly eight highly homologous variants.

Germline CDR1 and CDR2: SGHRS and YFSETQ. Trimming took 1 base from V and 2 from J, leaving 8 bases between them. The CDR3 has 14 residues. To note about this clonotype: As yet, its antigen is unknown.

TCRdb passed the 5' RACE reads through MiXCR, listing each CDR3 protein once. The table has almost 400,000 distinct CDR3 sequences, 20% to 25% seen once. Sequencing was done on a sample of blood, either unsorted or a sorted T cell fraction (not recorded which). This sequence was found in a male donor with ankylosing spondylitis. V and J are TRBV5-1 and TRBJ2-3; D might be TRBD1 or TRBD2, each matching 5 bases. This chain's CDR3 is CASSLPGTTDTQYF. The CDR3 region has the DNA TGCGCCAGCAGCTTGCCTGGGACCACAGATACGCAGTATTTT. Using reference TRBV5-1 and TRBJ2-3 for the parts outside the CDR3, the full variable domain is KAGVTQTPRYLIKTRGQQVTLSCSPISGHRSVSWYQQTPGQGLQFLFEYFSETQRNKGNFPGRFSGRQFSNSRSEMNVSTLELGDSALYLCASSLPGTTDTQYFGPGTRLTVL.